The sequence of this T cell receptor beta chain was determined in a study of shared clonotypes between healthy human individuals. Sorted-subset replicate PCRs used about 0.2 ug of genomic DNA. This amount corresponded to 25,000 to 30,000 T cell genomes. The table came from immunoSEQ multiplex PCR; TCRdb's copy has only in-frame clones and leaves some out. The data hold some 2.1 million clones, with roughly 95% observed a single time. Per germline, CDR1 SGHAT and CDR2 FQNNGV. CDR3 size: 14 residues. Trimming cost V 5 bases and J 5 bases, with 12 bases left between them. V usage is TRBV11-2 and J usage is TRBJ2-2; D is perhaps TRBD2 (6 bases). This receptor was taken from a man between 18 and 29 years old in good health. The material sequenced was naive CD4+ T cells sorted from blood. As to subset: CD45RA+ positively selected. CDR3 sequence (DNA): TGTGCCAGCAGCCCCGCGCTAGCGACCGGGGAGCTGTTTTTT. As protein: CASSPALATGELFF.